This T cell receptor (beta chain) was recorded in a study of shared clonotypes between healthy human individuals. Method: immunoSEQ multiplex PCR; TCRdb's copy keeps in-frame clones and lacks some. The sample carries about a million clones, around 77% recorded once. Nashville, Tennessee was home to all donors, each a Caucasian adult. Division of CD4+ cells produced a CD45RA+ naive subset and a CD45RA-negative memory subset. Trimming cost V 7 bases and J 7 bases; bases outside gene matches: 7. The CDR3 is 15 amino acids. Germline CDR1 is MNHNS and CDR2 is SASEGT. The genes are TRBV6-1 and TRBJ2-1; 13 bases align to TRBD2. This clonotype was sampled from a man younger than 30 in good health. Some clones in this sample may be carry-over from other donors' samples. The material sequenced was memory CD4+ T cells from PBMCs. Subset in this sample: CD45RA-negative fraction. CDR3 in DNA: TGTGCCAGCATAGGGGGGACTAGCGGGAAAAATGAGCAGTTCTTC. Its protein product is CASIGGTSGKNEQFF.